There are many counts of the clone carrying this TCR beta chain. Its antigen is as yet unknown. Amplification yielded TCR beta CDR3 regions, with RNA transcripts as the source. In the first-round RT-PCR of the TCR CDR3, the HTBI primer set was used. TCRdb recomputed calls from the multiplex PCR reads with MiXCR, one row per CDR3 protein. In the table there are about 590,000 distinct CDR3 sequences, approximately 14% of which are singletons. Trimming left V 6 bases short and J 2 bases short, with 19 bases between. In germline, CDR1 is MNHEY, CDR2 SMNVEV (reference sequence). The CDR3 loop spans 16 amino acids. This specimen comes from a study of T cells in Graves' hyperthyroidism and ophthalmopathy. Study-wide findings and caveats: Blood also carried most thyroid clonotypes expanded above 0.001. Ophthalmopathy and stable hyperthyroidism were told apart by a 13 V-J model.

Calling Graves' hyperthyroidism stable meant ophthalmopathy did not progress within 18 months. Uncontrolled infection, other autoimmune disease, pregnancy or lactation disqualified patients from enrolment. The genes are TRBV27 and TRBJ1-2, with D hard to call. The source of this sequence is a woman aged 30 to 39 with Graves' hyperthyroidism. Source material: blood. In nucleotides, the CDR3 is TGTGCCAGCAGCTCCCGTCTTCACCCCAGCAACTATGGCTACACCTTC. Translation: CASSSRLHPSNYGYTF.